This TCR beta chain was observed in a study of T cell repertoires in cytomegalovirus infection (dated by TCRdb to between 2017 and 2020). Context from the whole study: Because public TCR beta signatures pointed to carriage of CMV infection together with the matching HLA type, the HLA type of each donor mattered for the analysis. Beyond this particular receptor, the publication reports: The ex vivo response was dominated by HLA-C-restricted CMV-specific TCR beta clonotypes, which also provided the single most frequent clonotype in two of eight donors. In both this cohort and an independent roughly 350-donor cohort, the cumulative frequency of public TCR beta family members distinguished carriers of CMV infection plus the relevant HLA type.

Per the germline V gene (reference sequence), SGHKS is the CDR1 and YYEKEE is the CDR2. The CDR3 holds 17 amino acids from the cysteine to the phenylalanine. Kept here is only the CDR3 DNA, which spans 51 bases and is read in frame from base 1. The junction shows trimming of 4 bases on V and 6 bases on J, and the gene matches do not reach 14 bases of it. Sequenced using an Illumina HiSeq 1500. TCRdb's own reprocessing of the public reads used fastp at Q25 and MiXCR and kept productive beta chains. Entries are consolidated by CDR3 protein sequence, retaining the most common genes and DNA. For this sample the table gives about 310,000 distinct CDR3 sequences, of which 17% were detected only once. The ten largest clones capture approximately 12% of the sample. Points on this clonotype: Its cognate antigen has yet to be identified. No qualities accompany the bases; no much larger clone lies one base away.

The receptor comes from a human donor in good health (CMV status not recorded). Some clones in this sample may be carry-over from other donors' samples. The V and J segments used are TRBV5-5 and TRBJ2-4; the junction holds 9 bases that match TRBD1. Sequencing was performed on PBMCs. The DNA sequence follows: TGTGCCAGCAGCGGGACCGGGACAGGGCCTGACTTAAACATTCAGTACTTC. Its translation reads: CASSGTGTGPDLNIQYF.